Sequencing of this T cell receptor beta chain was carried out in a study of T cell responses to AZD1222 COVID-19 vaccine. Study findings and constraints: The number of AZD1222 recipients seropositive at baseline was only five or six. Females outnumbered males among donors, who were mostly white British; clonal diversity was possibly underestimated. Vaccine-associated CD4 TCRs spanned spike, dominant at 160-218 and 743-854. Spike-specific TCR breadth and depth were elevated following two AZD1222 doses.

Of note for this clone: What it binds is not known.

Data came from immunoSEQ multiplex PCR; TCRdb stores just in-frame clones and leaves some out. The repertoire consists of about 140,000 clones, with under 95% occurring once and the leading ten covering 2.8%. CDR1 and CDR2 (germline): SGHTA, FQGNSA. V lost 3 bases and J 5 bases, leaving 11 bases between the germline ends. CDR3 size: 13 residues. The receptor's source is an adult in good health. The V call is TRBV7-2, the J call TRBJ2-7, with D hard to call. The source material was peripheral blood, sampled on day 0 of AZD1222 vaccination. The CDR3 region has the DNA TGTGCCAGCAGCTTTATGGGGTCCCACGAGCAGTACTTC. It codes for CASSFMGSHEQYF.